Listed below are T cell receptor beta chains from one sample, sequenced in a study of cytomegalovirus exposure and HLA in healthy donors. Libraries were prepared by immunoSEQ multiplex PCR; TCRdb keeps only in-frame clonotypes and omits some of them. The sample lists some 110,000 clones, roughly 79% occurring once. Sequencing was carried out using PBMCs. Receptors originate from a woman younger than 45 in good health and CMV-seronegative. CDR3s include the opening cysteine and the closing phenylalanine or tryptophan. D genes are given only for firm matches. Clone size is stated in some rows and not others, as once, few, many or a class when expanded.

>TRBV28|TRBJ2-1|.|few
CASSSNPRSYNEQFF
TGTGCCAGCAGTTCTAACCCGCGTAGCTACAATGAGCAGTTCTTC
>TRBV5-1|TRBJ1-1|.|.
CASSLDTNTEAFF
TGCGCCAGCAGCTTGGACACGAACACTGAAGCTTTCTTT
>TRBV6-5|TRBJ2-7|.|.
CASSYSETSVQYF
TGTGCCAGCAGTTACTCGGAGACTTCGGTGCAGTACTTC
>TRBV10-3|TRBJ1-2|.|.
CAIRGVRTQRGYTF
TGTGCCATCAGGGGAGTCAGGACGCAGCGGGGCTACACCTTC
>TRBV6-5|TRBJ1-5|TRBD1|.
CASSYSTGEQPQHF
TGTGCCAGCAGTTACTCGACAGGGGAACAGCCCCAGCATTTT
>TRBV7-8|TRBJ2-2|.|.
CASSSVGELFF
TGTGCCAGCAGCTCGGTCGGGGAGCTGTTTTTT
>TRBV30|TRBJ1-5|.|once
CAWSVRDRGNQPQHF
TGTGCCTGGAGTGTGCGAGACCGAGGGAATCAGCCCCAGCATTTT
>TRBV5-8|TRBJ1-2|.|few
CASNLGAQGYGYTF
TGTGCCAGCAACCTGGGGGCCCAGGGCTATGGCTACACCTTC
>TRBV9|TRBJ2-3|TRBD2|.
CASSGLAGMGTDTQYF
TGTGCCAGCAGCGGACTAGCGGGAATGGGCACAGATACGCAGTATTTT
>TRBV15|TRBJ2-7|TRBD2|.
CATRTSGRESYEQYF
TGTGCCACCAGAACTAGCGGGAGGGAAAGCTACGAGCAGTACTTC